This TCR beta chain emerged from a study of PD-1 and CTLA-4 blockade in melanoma. Produced via immunoSEQ multiplex PCR; TCRdb's table is partial and in-frame only. The table shows about 16,000 clones, with 70% occurring only once. This clone was counted only a few times. The sequence derives from a human donor with melanoma. Sequencing used CD8+ T cells from peripheral blood, obtained from a patient given anti-PD-1 treatment.

CDR3 bases: TGTGCCAGCAGCCTTCCTGGGGGAGACACTGAAGCTTTCTTT. Protein sequence: CASSLPGGDTEAFF. The rearrangement links TRBV7-9 to TRBJ1-1, with a tentative D call TRBD1 (5 bases). From germline, CDR1 is SEHNR and CDR2 FQNEAQ (reference sequence). This CDR3 has 14 amino acids. V lost 5 bases to trimming and J lost 3 bases, with 13 bases between them.